The clone carrying this T cell receptor (beta chain) was found a few times. Its antigen is not known. Since a much larger clone is just one base distant, this may be a read error. These data are taken from a study of tumor and adjacent non-tumor tissue in lung cancer. Study observations and caveats: Normal lung showed higher cumulative top 100 clone frequency than tumor.

RNA was extracted from bulk tissue without any cell sorting. Distant lung tissue was collected more than 3 cm away from the tumor edge. Chemotherapy-naive patients with new lung cancer underwent thoracic surgery in China, August–November 2014. The library came from three nested PCR rounds adapted from ARM-PCR protocols. TCRdb re-derived calls from the multiplex PCR reads in MiXCR, one entry per CDR3 protein. Here the sample spans more than 85,000 distinct CDR3 sequences, 50% to 70% being singletons. The sample comprised distant non-tumor lung tissue. The clonotype originates from a man under 40 with non-small cell lung cancer.

This CDR3 reads CASSLLGRSGGYTF. In DNA form, the CDR3 reads TGTGCCAGCAGCCTACTGGGACGCTCCGGGGGCTACACCTTC. The chain joins TRBV6-1 to TRBJ1-2; D is perhaps TRBD1 (5 bases). V was clipped by 6 bases and J by 8 bases, with 19 bases between them. Per the germline V gene, CDR1 is MNHNS and CDR2 is SASEGT. The CDR3 runs 14 residues.